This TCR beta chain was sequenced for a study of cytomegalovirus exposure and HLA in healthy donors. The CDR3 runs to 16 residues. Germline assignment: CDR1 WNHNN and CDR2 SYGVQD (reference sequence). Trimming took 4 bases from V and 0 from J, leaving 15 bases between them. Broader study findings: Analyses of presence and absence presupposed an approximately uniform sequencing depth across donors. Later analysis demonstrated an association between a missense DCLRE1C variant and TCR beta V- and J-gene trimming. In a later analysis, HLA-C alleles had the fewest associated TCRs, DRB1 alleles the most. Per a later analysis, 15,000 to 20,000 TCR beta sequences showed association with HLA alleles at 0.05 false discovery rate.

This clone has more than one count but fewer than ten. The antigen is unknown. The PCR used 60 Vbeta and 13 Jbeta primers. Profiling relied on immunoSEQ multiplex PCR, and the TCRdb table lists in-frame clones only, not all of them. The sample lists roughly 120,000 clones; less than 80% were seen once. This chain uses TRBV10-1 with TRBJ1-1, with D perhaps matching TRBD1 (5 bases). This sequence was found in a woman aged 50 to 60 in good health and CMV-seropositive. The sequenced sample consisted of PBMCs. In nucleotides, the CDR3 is TGCGCCAGCAGTGTTGGAGGGGCAGGGATGAACACTGAAGCTTTCTTT. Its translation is CASSVGGAGMNTEAFF.